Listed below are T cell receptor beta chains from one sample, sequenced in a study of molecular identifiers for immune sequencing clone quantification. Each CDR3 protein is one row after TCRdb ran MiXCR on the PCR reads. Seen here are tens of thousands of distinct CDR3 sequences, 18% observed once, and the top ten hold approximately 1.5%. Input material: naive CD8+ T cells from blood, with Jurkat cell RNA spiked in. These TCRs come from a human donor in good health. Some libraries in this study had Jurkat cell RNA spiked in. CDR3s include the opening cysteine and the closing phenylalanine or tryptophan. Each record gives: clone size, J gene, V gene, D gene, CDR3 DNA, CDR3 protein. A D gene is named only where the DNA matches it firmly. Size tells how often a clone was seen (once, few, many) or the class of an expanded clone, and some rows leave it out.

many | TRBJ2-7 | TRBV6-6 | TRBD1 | TGTGCCAGCACCTGGGGTTCCACAGGGGCCGTCTACGAGCAGTACTTC | CASTWGSTGAVYEQYF
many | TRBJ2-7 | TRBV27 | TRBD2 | TGTGCCAGCAGTTATAGGCGGGAGTTCTATGAGCAGTACTTC | CASSYRREFYEQYF
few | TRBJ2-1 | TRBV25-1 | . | TGTGCCAGCAGTGTAGGCGATGCCTACAATGAGCAGTTCTTC | CASSVGDAYNEQFF
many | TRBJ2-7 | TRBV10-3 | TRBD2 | TGTGCCATCAGTGATCGGGGCGGGGGATCCTACGAGCAGTACTTC | CAISDRGGGSYEQYF
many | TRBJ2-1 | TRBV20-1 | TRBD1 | TGCAGTGCTAGCCTACAGGGGCTCTCCTACAATGAGCAGTTCTTC | CSASLQGLSYNEQFF
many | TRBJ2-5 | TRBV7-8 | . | TGTGCCAGCAGCTTAGCCGGGACAACTCAAGAGACCCAGTACTTC | CASSLAGTTQETQYF
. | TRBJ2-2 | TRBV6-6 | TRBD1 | TGTGCCAGCAGTTACGCGGCAGGGGGCACCGGGGAGCTGTTTTTT | CASSYAAGGTGELFF
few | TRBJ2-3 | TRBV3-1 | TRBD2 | TGTGCCAGCAGCCTTCCCCGGACTAGCGGGGGCACAGATACGCAGTATTTT | CASSLPRTSGGTDTQYF
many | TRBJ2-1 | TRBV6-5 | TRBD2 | TGTGCCAGCGGGACCCTAGCGGGAGGTGGAGAGCAGTTCTTC | CASGTLAGGGEQFF
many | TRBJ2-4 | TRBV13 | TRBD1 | TGTGCCAGCAGCTTAGGGGCAGGGGGCGGAAACATTCAGTACTTC | CASSLGAGGGNIQYF
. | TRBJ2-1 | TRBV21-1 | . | TGTGCCAGCAGCAAACCCCCCACAGGGGGCGCCTACAATGAGCAGTTCTTC | CASSKPPTGGAYNEQFF
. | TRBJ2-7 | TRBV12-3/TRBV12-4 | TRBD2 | TGTGCCAGCAGTGATGAGCGGGGGAAGCGCGAGCAGTACTTC | CASSDERGKREQYF
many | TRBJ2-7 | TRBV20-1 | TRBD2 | TGCAGTGCTAGTGCATTCGGCGGGGGGAGCTCCTACGAGCAGTACTTC | CSASAFGGGSSYEQYF
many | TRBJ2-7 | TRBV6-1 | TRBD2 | TGTGCCAGCAGTGAAGTTGGGACTAGTGTCTACGAGCAGTACTTC | CASSEVGTSVYEQYF
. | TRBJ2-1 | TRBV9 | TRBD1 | TGTGCCAGCAGCGTAGGGACAGGGTTCCATGAGCAGTTCTTC | CASSVGTGFHEQFF
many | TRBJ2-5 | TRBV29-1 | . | TGCAGCGTTAGAGGGGGGGGGAGGCTCCAAGAGACCCAGTACTTC | CSVRGGGRLQETQYF
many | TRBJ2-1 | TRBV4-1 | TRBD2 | TGCGCCAGCAGCCAAACCAAGATAGCGGGCTACAATGAGCAGTTCTTC | CASSQTKIAGYNEQFF
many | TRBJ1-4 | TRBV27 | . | TGTGCCAGCAGCCCTTCGAGGGGTGAAAATCCTAATGAAAAACTGTTTTTT | CASSPSRGENPNEKLFF
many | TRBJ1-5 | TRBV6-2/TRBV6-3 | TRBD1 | TGTGCCAGCAGCCCATGGACAGGGGGCGAAAATCAGCCCCAGCATTTT | CASSPWTGGENQPQHF
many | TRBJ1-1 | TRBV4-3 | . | TGCGCCAGCAGCCAATACGGGACGGACGAAGCTTTCTTT | CASSQYGTDEAFF
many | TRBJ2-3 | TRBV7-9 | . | TGTGCCAGCAGCGAAGTAGCCTATAGCACAGATACGCAGTATTTT | CASSEVAYSTDTQYF
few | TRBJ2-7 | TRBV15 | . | TGTGCCACCAGCAGAGATCTCTCTAGCTTAACCTACGAGCAGTACTTC | CATSRDLSSLTYEQYF
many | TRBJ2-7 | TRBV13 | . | TGTGCCAGCAGCCACCGTGGTTTGGGGTCGGACGAGCAGTACTTC | CASSHRGLGSDEQYF
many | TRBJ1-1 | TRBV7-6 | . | TGTGCCAGCAGCTTAGCTGCAGGGGTTGAAGCTTTCTTT | CASSLAAGVEAFF
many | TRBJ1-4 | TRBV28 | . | TGTGCCAGCAGTTTACCTCTTCGGTTCGGCGAAAAACTGTTTTTT | CASSLPLRFGEKLFF
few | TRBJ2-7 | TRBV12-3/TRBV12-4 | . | TGTGCCAGCAGCCAACATACAGATTACGAGCAGTACTTC | CASSQHTDYEQYF
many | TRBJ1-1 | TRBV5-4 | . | TGTGCCAGCAGCTTCAAAACTGAGGGAACTGAAGCTTTCTTT | CASSFKTEGTEAFF
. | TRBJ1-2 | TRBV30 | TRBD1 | TGTGCCTGGGCCCGGGACAGCTCTTTTGGGGGCTACACCTTC | CAWARDSSFGGYTF
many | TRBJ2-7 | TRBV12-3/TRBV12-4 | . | TGTGCCAGCAGTTTAGAGGTAGGGATAGCCTACGAGCAGTACTTC | CASSLEVGIAYEQYF